This TCR beta chain was documented in a study of blood T cell repertoires in COVID-19. The CDR3 covers 11 residues. The V and J ends lost 1 base and 13 bases respectively, with 10 bases between them. This clone was detected a few times. Cohort allocation depended upon clinical history that participants reported. In the original analysis: Nucleated cell counts were estimated from reference gene primer amplification. Generated by immunoSEQ multiplex PCR, the TCRdb table keeps only in-frame clones and is missing some. The V and J calls and clone size come from that table; D and trimming were worked out from the DNA. The data contain roughly 250,000 clones, roughly 88% of them singletons.

This sequence was found in a middle-aged woman with acute COVID-19. The material sequenced was PBMCs or T cells enriched from blood (not recorded which). The chain has TRBV12-3 or TRBV12-4 and TRBJ1-2, with D unresolved. The CDR3 protein is CASSLGGSSTF. The CDR3 coding sequence is TGTGCCAGCAGTTTAGGCGGGTCCTCCACCTTC.